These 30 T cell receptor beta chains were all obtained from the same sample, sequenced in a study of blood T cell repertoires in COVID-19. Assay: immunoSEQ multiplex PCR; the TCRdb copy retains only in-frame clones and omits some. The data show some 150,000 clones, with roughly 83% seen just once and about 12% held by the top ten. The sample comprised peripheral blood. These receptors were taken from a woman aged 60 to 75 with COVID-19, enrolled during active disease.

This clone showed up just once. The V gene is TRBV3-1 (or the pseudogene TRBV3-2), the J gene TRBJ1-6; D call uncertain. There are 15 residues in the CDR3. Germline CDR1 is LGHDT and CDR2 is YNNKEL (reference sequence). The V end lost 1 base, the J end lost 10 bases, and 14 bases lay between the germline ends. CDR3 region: CASSQVGGMRSPLHF. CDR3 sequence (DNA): TGTGCCAGCAGCCAAGTAGGAGGAATGAGGTCACCCCTCCACTTT.

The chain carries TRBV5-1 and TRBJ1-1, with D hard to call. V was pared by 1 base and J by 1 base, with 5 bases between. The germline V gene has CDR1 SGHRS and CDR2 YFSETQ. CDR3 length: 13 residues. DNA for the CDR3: TGCGCCAGCAGCTTGATCAGGAACACTGAAGCTTTCTTT. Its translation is CASSLIRNTEAFF.

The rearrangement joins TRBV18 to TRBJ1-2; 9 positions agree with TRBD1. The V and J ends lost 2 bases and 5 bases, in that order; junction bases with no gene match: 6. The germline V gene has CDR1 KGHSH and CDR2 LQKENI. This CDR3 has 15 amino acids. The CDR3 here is CASSPEQGAPYGYTF. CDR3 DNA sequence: TGTGCCAGCTCACCAGAACAGGGGGCCCCTTATGGCTACACCTTC.

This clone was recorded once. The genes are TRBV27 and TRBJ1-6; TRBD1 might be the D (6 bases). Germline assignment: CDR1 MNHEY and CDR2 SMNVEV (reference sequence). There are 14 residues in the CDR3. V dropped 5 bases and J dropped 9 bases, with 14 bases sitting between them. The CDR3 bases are TGTGCCAGCAGTCGCACAGGGTTAGGTTCACCCCTCCACTTT. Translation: CASSRTGLGSPLHF.

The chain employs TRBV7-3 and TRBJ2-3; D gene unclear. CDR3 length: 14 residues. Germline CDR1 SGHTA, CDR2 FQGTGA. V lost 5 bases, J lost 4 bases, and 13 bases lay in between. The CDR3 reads CASSTSRSADTQYF. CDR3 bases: TGTGCCAGCAGCACCTCTCGCAGCGCAGATACGCAGTATTTT. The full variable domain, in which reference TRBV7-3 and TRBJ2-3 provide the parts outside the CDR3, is GAGVSQTPSNKVTEKGKYVELRCDPISGHTALYWYRQSLGQGPEFLIYFQGTGAADDSGLPNDRFFAVRPEGSVSTLKIQRTERGDSAVYLCASSTSRSADTQYFGPGTRLTVL.

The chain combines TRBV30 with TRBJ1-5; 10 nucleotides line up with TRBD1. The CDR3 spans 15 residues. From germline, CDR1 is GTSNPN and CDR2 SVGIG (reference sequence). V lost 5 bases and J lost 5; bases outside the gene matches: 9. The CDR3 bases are TGTGCCTGGGGCGACCGGGACAGGGGTTATCAGCCCCAGCATTTT. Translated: CAWGDRDRGYQPQHF.

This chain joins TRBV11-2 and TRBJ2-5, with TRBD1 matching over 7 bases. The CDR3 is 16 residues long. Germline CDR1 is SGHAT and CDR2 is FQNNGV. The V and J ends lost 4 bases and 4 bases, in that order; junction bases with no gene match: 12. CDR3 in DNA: TGTGCCAGCAGCTCCGGGGACAGACCTCGGGCAGAGACCCAGTACTTC. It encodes CASSSGDRPRAETQYF.

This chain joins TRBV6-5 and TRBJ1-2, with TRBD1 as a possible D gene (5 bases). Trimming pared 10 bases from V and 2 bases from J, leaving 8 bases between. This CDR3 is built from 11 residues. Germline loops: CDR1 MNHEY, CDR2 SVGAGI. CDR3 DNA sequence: TGTGCCATCAGACAGAACTATGGCTACACCTTC. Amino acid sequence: CAIRQNYGYTF.

The CDR3: CAISEMSDYGYTF. The CDR3 bases are TGTGCCATCAGTGAGATGTCGGACTATGGCTACACCTTC. The J gene is TRBJ1-2, the V gene TRBV10-3; no clear D gene. Between the trimmed V and J ends, which lost 2 bases and 3 bases, there was a span of 7 bases. The germline gives CDR1 ENHRY, CDR2 SYGVKD. This CDR3 contains 13 residues.

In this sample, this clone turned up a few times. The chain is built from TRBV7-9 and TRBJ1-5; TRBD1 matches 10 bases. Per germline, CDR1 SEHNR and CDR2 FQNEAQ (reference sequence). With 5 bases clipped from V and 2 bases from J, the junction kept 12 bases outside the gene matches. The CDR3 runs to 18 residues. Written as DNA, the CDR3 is TGTGCCAGCAGCCGTGGGACAGGGGTCCTCCCAGGCAATCAGCCCCAGCATTTT. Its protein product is CASSRGTGVLPGNQPQHF.

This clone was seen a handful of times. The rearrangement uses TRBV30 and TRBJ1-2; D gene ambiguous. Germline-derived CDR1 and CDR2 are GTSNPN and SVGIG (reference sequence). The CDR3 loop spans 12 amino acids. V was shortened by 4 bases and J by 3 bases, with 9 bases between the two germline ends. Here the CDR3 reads CAWKAEDYGYTF. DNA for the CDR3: TGTGCCTGGAAGGCGGAGGACTATGGCTACACCTTC.

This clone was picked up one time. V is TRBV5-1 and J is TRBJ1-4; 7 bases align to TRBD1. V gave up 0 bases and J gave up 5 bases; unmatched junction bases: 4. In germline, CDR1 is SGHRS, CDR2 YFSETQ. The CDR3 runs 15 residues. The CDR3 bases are TGCGCCAGCAGCTTGGATGGGACAGCGAATGAAAAACTGTTTTTT. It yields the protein CASSLDGTANEKLFF.

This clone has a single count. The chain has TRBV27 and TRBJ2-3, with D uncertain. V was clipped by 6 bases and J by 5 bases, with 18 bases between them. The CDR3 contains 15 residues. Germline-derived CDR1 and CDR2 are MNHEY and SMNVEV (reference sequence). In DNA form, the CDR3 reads TGTGCCAGCAGACAGCAGTCCTTCTCAGGAGATACGCAGTATTTT. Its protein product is CASRQQSFSGDTQYF.

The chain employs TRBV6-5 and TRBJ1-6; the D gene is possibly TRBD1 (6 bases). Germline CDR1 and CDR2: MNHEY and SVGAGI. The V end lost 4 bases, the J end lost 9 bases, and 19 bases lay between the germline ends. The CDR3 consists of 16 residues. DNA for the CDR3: TGTGCCAGCAGTTCAATCTCCAGGGGAAGCGGTTCACCCCTCCACTTT. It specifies CASSSISRGSGSPLHF.

CDR3 in DNA: TGCGCCAGCAGCTTGTGGCAGGGGGAGGAAAAACTGTTTTTT. The encoded protein is CASSLWQGEEKLFF. The V and J genes are TRBV5-1 and TRBJ1-4; 7 bases fit TRBD1. Germline V gene data show CDR1 as SGHRS and CDR2 as YFSETQ. The ends lost 1 base at V and 8 bases at J; junction bases unmatched: 5. CDR3 length equals 14 residues.

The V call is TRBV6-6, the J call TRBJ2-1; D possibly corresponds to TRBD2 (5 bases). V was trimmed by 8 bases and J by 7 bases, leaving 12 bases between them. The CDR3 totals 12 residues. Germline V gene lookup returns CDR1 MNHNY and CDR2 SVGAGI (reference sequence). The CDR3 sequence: CASGGLGNEQFF. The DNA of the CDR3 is TGTGCCAGCGGAGGATTGGGGAATGAGCAGTTCTTC.

In nucleotides, the CDR3 is TGTGCCATCAGTGATACCTTGCGGAGCTCCTACGAGCAGTACTTC. Protein product: CAISDTLRSSYEQYF. V usage is TRBV10-3 and J usage is TRBJ2-7; no clear D gene. Germline values: CDR1 ENHRY, CDR2 SYGVKD. The CDR3 is made up of 15 amino acids. The ends were cut back, 3 bases at V and 0 bases at J, with 12 bases in the middle.

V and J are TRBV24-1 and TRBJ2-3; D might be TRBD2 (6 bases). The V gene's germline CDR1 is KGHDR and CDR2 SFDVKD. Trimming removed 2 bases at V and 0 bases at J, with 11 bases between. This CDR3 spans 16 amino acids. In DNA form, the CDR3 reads TGTGCCACCAGTGATTGGAGGGCGGATAGCACAGATACGCAGTATTTT. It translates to CATSDWRADSTDTQYF.

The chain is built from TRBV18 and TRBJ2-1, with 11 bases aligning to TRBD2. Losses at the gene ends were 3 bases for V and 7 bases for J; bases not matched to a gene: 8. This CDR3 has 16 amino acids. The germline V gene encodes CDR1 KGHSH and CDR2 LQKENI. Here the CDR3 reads CASSPLAGTSGNEQFF. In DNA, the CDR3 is TGTGCCAGCTCACCCTTGGCCGGGACTAGCGGTAATGAGCAGTTCTTC.

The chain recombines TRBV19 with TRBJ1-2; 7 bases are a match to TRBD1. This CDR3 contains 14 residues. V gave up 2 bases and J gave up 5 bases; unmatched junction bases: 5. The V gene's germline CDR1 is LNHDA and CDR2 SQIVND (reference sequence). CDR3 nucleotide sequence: TGTGCCAGTAGTATACAGGGGGGAACGTATGGCTACACCTTC. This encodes CASSIQGGTYGYTF.

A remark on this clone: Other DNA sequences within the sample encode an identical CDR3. The CDR3 reads CASSVGDRGQPQHF. The DNA for the CDR3 is TGTGCCAGCAGCGTAGGGGACAGAGGTCAGCCCCAGCATTTT. This chain joins TRBV9 and TRBJ1-5; 7 bases are shared with TRBD1. Germline V lookup: CDR1 SGDLS, CDR2 YYNGEE. The junction had 3 bases not matched to a gene; V was cut back by 0 bases and J by 6 bases. The CDR3 is 14 amino acids.

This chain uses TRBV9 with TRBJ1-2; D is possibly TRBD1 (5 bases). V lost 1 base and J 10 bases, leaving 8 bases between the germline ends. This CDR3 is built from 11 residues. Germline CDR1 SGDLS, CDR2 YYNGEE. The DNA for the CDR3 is TGTGCCAGCAGCGTAAGGGGAATCTACACCTTC. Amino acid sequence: CASSVRGIYTF.

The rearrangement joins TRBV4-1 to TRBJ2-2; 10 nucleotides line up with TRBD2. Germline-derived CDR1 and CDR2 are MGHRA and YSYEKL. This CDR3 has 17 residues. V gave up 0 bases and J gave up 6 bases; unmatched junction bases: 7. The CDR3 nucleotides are TGCGCCAGCAGCCAAGAACCTAGCGGGGGCGGGTCCGGGGAGCTGTTTTTT. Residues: CASSQEPSGGGSGELFF.

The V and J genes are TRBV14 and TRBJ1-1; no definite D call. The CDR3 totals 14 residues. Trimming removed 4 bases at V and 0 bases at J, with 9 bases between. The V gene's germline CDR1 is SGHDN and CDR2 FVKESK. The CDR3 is CASSPQLMNTEAFF. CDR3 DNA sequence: TGTGCCAGCAGCCCCCAACTCATGAACACTGAAGCTTTCTTT.

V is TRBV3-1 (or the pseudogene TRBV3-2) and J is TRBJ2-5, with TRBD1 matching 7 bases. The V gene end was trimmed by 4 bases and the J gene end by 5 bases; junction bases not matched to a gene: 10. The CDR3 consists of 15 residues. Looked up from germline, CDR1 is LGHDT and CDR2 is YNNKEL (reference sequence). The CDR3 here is CASSLMTGLIETQYF. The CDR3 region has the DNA TGTGCCAGCAGCCTCATGACAGGGCTTATTGAGACCCAGTACTTC.

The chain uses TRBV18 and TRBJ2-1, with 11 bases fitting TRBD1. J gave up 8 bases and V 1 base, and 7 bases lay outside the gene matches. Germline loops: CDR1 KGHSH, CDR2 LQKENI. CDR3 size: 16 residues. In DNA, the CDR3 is TGTGCCAGCTCACCACGGGACAGGGGGGCTCTGGATGAGCAGTTCTTC. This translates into CASSPRDRGALDEQFF.

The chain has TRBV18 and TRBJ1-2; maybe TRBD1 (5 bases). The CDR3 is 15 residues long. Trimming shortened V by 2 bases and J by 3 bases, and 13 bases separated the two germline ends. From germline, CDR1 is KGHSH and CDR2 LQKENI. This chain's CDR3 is CASSPAGAGDYGYTF. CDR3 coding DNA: TGTGCCAGCTCACCAGCCGGGGCGGGGGACTATGGCTACACCTTC.

The DNA of the CDR3 is TGTGCCAGCAGTTACGAGCGGTTTCCCTACAATGAGCAGTTCTTC. It codes for CASSYERFPYNEQFF. The rearrangement uses TRBV6-5 and TRBJ2-1, with D possibly TRBD2 on 5 matching bases. V gave up 2 bases and J gave up 2 bases, with 10 bases separating them. CDR3 length: 15 amino acids. Germline CDR1 MNHEY, CDR2 SVGAGI.

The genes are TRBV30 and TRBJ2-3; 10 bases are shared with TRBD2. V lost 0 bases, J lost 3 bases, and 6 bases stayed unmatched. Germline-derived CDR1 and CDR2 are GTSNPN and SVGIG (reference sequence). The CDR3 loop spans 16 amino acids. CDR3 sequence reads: CAWSVHSGGRTDTQYF. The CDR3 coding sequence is TGTGCCTGGAGTGTACATAGCGGGGGGAGAACAGATACGCAGTATTTT.

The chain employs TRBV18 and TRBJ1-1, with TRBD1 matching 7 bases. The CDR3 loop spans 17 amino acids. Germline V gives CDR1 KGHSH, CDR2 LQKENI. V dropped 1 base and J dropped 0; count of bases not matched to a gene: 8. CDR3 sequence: CASSPQMRDSMNTEAFF. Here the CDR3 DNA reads TGTGCCAGCTCACCACAGATGCGGGACAGCATGAACACTGAAGCTTTCTTT.